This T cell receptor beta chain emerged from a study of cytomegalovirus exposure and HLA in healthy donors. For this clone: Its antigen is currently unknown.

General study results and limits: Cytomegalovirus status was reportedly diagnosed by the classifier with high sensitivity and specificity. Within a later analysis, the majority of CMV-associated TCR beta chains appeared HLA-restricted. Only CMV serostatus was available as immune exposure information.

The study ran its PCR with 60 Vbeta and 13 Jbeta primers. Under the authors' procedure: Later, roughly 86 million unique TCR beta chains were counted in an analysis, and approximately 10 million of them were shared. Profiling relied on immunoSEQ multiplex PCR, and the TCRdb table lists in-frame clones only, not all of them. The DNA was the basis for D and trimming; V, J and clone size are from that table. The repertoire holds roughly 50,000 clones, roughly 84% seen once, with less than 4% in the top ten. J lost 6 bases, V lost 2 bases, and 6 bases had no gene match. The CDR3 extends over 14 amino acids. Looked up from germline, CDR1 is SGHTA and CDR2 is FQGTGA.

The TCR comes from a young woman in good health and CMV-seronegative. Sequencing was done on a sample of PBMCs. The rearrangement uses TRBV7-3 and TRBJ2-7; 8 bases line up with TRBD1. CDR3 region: CASSLYDRGPEQYF. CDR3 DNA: TGTGCCAGCAGCTTATATGACAGGGGTCCCGAGCAGTACTTC.